The 21 T cell receptor beta chains in this list originate from one sample, sequenced in a study of radiotherapy plus CTLA-4 blockade in lung cancer. This table comes from immunoSEQ multiplex PCR, and its TCRdb copy is limited to in-frame clones, with some not included. The sample has 40,000 to 45,000 clones, approximately 70% seen once. Material: peripheral blood, obtained from a patient treated with radiotherapy plus ipilimumab. These receptors were collected from a human donor with non-small cell lung cancer who had stable disease on radiotherapy plus ipilimumab.

V gene TRBV6-1 combines with J gene TRBJ1-4; 7 bases line up with TRBD1. This CDR3 is built from 14 residues. Per germline, CDR1 MNHNS and CDR2 SASEGT. V shed 5 bases and J 9 bases; nucleotides not matched to a gene: 9. CDR3 amino acids: CASSSDRVFQKLFF. The DNA for the CDR3 is TGTGCCAGCAGTTCTGACAGGGTTTTTCAAAAACTGTTTTTT.

This rearrangement joins TRBV7-9 to TRBJ2-7; a possible D gene is TRBD1 (6 bases). Trimming took off 5 bases at V and 7 bases at J, with 21 bases between the two ends. Germline CDR1 and CDR2: SEHNR and FQNEAQ (reference sequence). The CDR3 covers 15 residues. The CDR3 nucleotides are TGTGCCAGCAGCATTTTGGGCAGGGGATTTAGAGAGCAGTACTTC. Translated, it gives CASSILGRGFREQYF.

The genes are TRBV7-2 and TRBJ2-3; 7 bases line up with TRBD2. The germline V gene has CDR1 SGHTA and CDR2 FQGNSA. This CDR3 contains 14 residues. Trimming cost V 5 bases and J 1 base; bases outside gene matches: 3. Here the CDR3 reads CASSVTSGTDTQYF. In DNA form, the CDR3 reads TGTGCCAGCAGCGTCACTAGCGGCACAGATACGCAGTATTTT.

This clone was picked up a small number of times. The chain uses TRBV7-8 and TRBJ2-1; maybe TRBD2 (6 bases). V lost 5 bases and J lost 4, with 15 bases in between. The germline V gene encodes CDR1 SGHVS and CDR2 FQNEAQ. This CDR3 is 15 amino acids long. The CDR3 loop reads CASSTSLDRYNEQFF. The CDR3 nucleotides read TGTGCCAGCAGCACTAGCCTCGACAGATACAATGAGCAGTTCTTC.

The rearrangement uses TRBV15 and TRBJ1-4; D might be TRBD1 (5 bases). The ends were cut back, 0 bases at V and 0 bases at J, with 8 bases in the middle. The CDR3 contains 16 residues. Germline values: CDR1 LNHNV, CDR2 YYDKDF (reference sequence). The CDR3 is CATSRDRAATNEKLFF. CDR3 DNA: TGTGCCACCAGCAGAGACAGGGCTGCAACTAATGAAAAACTGTTTTTT.

This chain joins TRBV7-6 and TRBJ1-3; D might be TRBD1 (6 bases). V lost 1 base and J lost 3, with 10 bases in between. Germline V gene data show CDR1 as SGHVS and CDR2 as FNYEAQ. The CDR3 contains 15 residues. The CDR3 spells CASSLDGGGGNTIYF. The CDR3 DNA sequence: TGTGCCAGCAGCTTAGATGGGGGCGGTGGAAACACCATATATTTT.

V is TRBV18 and J is TRBJ2-3; D is unclear. Germline V gene lookup returns CDR1 KGHSH and CDR2 LQKENI. V was trimmed by 5 bases and J by 2 bases, leaving 11 bases between them. The CDR3 length is 14 residues. The CDR3 bases are TGTGCCAGCTCAGCTGTCAGAAACACAGATACGCAGTATTTT. Its translation: CASSAVRNTDTQYF. Full variable domain (missing parts from reference TRBV18 and TRBJ2-3): NAGVMQNPRHLVRRRGQEARLRCSPMKGHSHVYWYRQLPEEGLKFMVYLQKENIIDESGMPKERFSAEFPKEGPSILRIQQVVRGDSAAYFCASSAVRNTDTQYFGPGTRLTVL.

The chain is built from TRBV7-2 and TRBJ1-1, with 8 bases aligning to TRBD1. Germline CDR1 reads SGHTA; CDR2 reads FQGNSA. The CDR3 contains 13 residues. Trimming removed 5 bases from V and 11 bases from J; junction bases left unmatched: 10. The CDR3 sequence: CASSPRTGTVAFF. The CDR3, as DNA: TGTGCCAGCAGCCCTCGGACAGGGACGGTGGCTTTCTTT.

The table lists this clone with a few counts. The chain links TRBV6-5 to TRBJ2-7, with 10 bases fitting TRBD1. Trimming removed 8 bases from V and 3 bases from J; junction bases left unmatched: 4. The CDR3 spans 13 residues. Germline lookup yields CDR1 MNHEY and CDR2 SVGAGI. CDR3 in amino acids: CASRRDRGYEQYF. The CDR3 bases are TGTGCCAGCCGGCGGGACAGGGGCTACGAGCAGTACTTC.

This clone has a single count. This chain links TRBV7-2 with TRBJ1-2; 7 nucleotides line up with TRBD1. This CDR3 has 14 residues. Germline V gene data show CDR1 as SGHTA and CDR2 as FQGNSA. After removal of 3 bases from V and 4 bases from J, the junction contained 5 bases not matched to a gene. CDR3 in DNA: TGTGCCAGCAGCTTCAGACAGGGTAGCTATGGCTACACCTTC. Encoded protein: CASSFRQGSYGYTF.

V gene TRBV5-4 combines with J gene TRBJ1-2; possibly TRBD1 for D (5 bases). Trimming stripped 0 bases from V and 5 bases from J, with 8 bases between. The CDR3 is 13 amino acids. Germline V gene data show CDR1 as SGHNT and CDR2 as YYREEE (reference sequence). This chain's CDR3 is CASSLVGTYGYTF. The CDR3 DNA reads TGTGCCAGCAGCTTGGTGGGGACTTATGGCTACACCTTC.

This clone was observed a few times. The chain joins TRBV6-5 to TRBJ1-5; D is possibly TRBD1 (5 bases). Germline V gives CDR1 MNHEY, CDR2 SVGAGI. This CDR3 has 13 residues. V gave up 6 bases and J gave up 4 bases, with 10 bases separating them. CDR3 bases: TGTGCCAGCAGGGGGGGAGATAATCAGCCCCAGCATTTT. Amino acids: CASRGGDNQPQHF.

The genes are TRBV7-2 and TRBJ1-5, with no clear D. The CDR3 consists of 15 residues. V dropped 5 bases and J dropped 4 bases, with 15 bases sitting between them. Germline lookup yields CDR1 SGHTA and CDR2 FQGNSA. The CDR3 nucleotides read TGTGCCAGCAGCAGAAGCCTGGGCGGGAATCAGCCCCAGCATTTT. Protein product: CASSRSLGGNQPQHF.

This clone was counted only a few times. CDR3 residues: CATSTRLASATDTQYF. CDR3 nucleotides: TGTGCCACCAGCACACGACTAGCGTCTGCCACAGATACGCAGTATTTT. The chain employs TRBV15 and TRBJ2-3, with 8 bases lining up with TRBD2. Per the germline V gene, CDR1 is LNHNV and CDR2 is YYDKDF (reference sequence). Trimming cost V 4 bases and J 2 bases; bases outside gene matches: 8. The CDR3 length is 16 residues.

This chain uses TRBV7-9 with TRBJ1-2; 7 bases match TRBD1. CDR3 length equals 15 residues. Germline CDR1 is SEHNR and CDR2 is FQNEAQ (reference sequence). The junction had 7 bases not matched to a gene; V was cut back by 2 bases and J by 4 bases. This chain's CDR3 is CASSLLVGGPYGYTF. As DNA, the CDR3 is TGTGCCAGCAGCTTATTAGTAGGGGGCCCCTATGGCTACACCTTC.

This clone was observed a few times. This rearrangement joins TRBV6-5 to TRBJ2-7, with 13 bases identical to TRBD2. The CDR3 has 13 residues. Trimming removed 6 bases from V and 4 bases from J; junction bases left unmatched: 0. Germline V lookup: CDR1 MNHEY, CDR2 SVGAGI. The CDR3, as DNA: TGTGCCAGCAGGGGACTAGCGGGGTACGAGCAGTACTTC. Translated, it gives CASRGLAGYEQYF.

This rearrangement joins TRBV2 to TRBJ2-3, with 8 bases identical to TRBD2. This CDR3 is built from 13 residues. Per the germline V gene, CDR1 is SNHLY and CDR2 is FYNNEI. The V segment lost 11 bases and the J segment 6 bases; nucleotides outside the gene matches: 10. The CDR3 region is CAAGVAGWDTQYF. The CDR3 coding sequence is TGTGCCGCGGGGGTAGCGGGGTGGGATACGCAGTATTTT.

The gene calls are TRBV7-9 and TRBJ2-5, with 7 bases lining up with TRBD2. The end of the DNA fits TRBJ2-7 better, so the J call may be wrong. The CDR3 is 16 amino acids. CDR1 is SEHNR and CDR2 is FQNEAQ in the germline V gene (reference sequence). The CDR3 DNA reads TGTGCCAGCAGCAGCAGGAGGCGGGGGAGGTCCTACGAGCAGTACTTC. Its protein product is CASSSRRRGRSYEQYF.

The chain is built from TRBV9 and TRBJ2-3; unclear D gene. The CDR3 totals 13 residues. Germline values: CDR1 SGDLS, CDR2 YYNGEE. V was cut by 4 bases and J by 6 bases, with 12 bases left in between. The CDR3 protein is CASSSNRVDTQYF. The DNA of the CDR3 is TGTGCCAGCAGCTCCAATCGAGTGGATACGCAGTATTTT.

The chain joins TRBV7-6 to TRBJ2-7, with D possibly TRBD2 on 5 matching bases. The CDR3 consists of 11 residues. Deletions cut 5 bases from V and 10 bases from J, with 12 bases between. Germline V CDR1 and CDR2: SGHVS, FNYEAQ. This CDR3 is CASSHEGVQYF. The CDR3 nucleotides read TGTGCCAGCAGCCACGAGGGAGTCCAGTACTTC.

The CDR3 DNA follows: TGTGCCAGCATTGAGACTAGGGGCAATGAGCAGTTCTTC. This encodes CASIETRGNEQFF. J is TRBJ2-1 and V is TRBV2, with D maybe TRBD2 (6 bases). CDR1 SNHLY and CDR2 FYNNEI come from the germline V gene. Trimming removed 7 bases at V and 6 bases at J, with 13 bases between. The CDR3 totals 13 residues.